This T cell receptor (beta chain) is drawn from a study of early T cells in non-severe SARS-CoV-2 infection. Only a few counts were recorded for this clonotype. TCRdb re-analysed the 5' RACE reads in MiXCR, keeping a single row per CDR3 protein. Among tens of thousands of distinct CDR3 sequences listed, roughly 12% were seen once. Germline values: CDR1 LGHNT, CDR2 FRNRAP. V dropped 5 bases and J dropped 3 bases, with 12 bases sitting between them. The CDR3 loop spans 14 amino acids. The receptor comes from an adult who was a healthcare worker with PCR-confirmed SARS-CoV-2 infection or an uninfected control (not recorded which). Specimen: whole blood. The chain carries TRBV12-5 and TRBJ2-3; D unclear. The CDR3 DNA sequence: TGTGCTAGTGGTCTCGGGTCCCAAACAGATACGCAGTATTTT. It codes for CASGLGSQTDTQYF. Based on the CDR3 plus reference TRBV12-5 and TRBJ2-3, the full variable domain is DARVTQTPRHKVTEMGQEVTMRCQPILGHNTVFWYRQTMMQGLELLAYFRNRAPLDDSGMPKDRFSAEMPDATLATLKIQPSEPRDSAVYFCASGLGSQTDTQYFGPGTRLTVL.